The text below deals with one T cell receptor (beta chain). Using immunoSEQ multiplex PCR, the repertoire was profiled, and TCRdb retains in-frame clones only, with some absent. The data contain 150,000 or so clones, about 92% of them seen just once; the ten biggest clones take up 2.1%. The data derive from a study of control samples from healthy donors and cancer patients. Trimming took 0 bases from V and 8 from J, leaving 14 bases between them. The CDR3 covers 14 residues. Per germline, CDR1 SGHRS and CDR2 YFSETQ. Sequencing was done on a sample of blood. The clonotype comes from a woman between 45 and 60 years old in good health. The chain links TRBV5-1 to TRBJ1-2, with D possibly TRBD1 on 5 matching bases. The CDR3 protein is CASSLVDGGSGYTF. As DNA, the CDR3 is TGCGCCAGCAGCTTGGTTGATGGGGGAAGCGGCTACACCTTC.